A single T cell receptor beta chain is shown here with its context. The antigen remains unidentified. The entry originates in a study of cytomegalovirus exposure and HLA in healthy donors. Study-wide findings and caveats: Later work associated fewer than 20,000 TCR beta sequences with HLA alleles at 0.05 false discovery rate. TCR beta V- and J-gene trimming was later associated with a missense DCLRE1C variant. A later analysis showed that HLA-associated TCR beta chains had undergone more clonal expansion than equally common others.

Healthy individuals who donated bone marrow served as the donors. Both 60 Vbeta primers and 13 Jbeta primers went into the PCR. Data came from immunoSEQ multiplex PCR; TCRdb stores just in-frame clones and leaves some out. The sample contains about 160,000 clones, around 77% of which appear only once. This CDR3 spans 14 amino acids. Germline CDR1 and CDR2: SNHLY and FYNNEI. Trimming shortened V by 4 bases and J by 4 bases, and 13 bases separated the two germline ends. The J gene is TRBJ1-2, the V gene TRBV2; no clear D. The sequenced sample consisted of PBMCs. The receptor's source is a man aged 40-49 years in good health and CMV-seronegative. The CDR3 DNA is TGTGCCAGCAGTGGGACGGGAGGCACCTATGGCTACACCTTC. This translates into CASSGTGGTYGYTF.